Listed below are T cell receptor beta chains from one sample, sequenced in a study of blood T cell repertoires in COVID-19. The repertoire was sequenced with immunoSEQ multiplex PCR; TCRdb's copy has only in-frame clones and lacks some. The data show approximately 72,000 clones, more than 80% seen once. Sequenced input: peripheral blood. All receptors derive from an elderly woman with active or convalescent COVID-19. Each CDR3 is given with its conserved first and last residue. The order of the fields is CDR3 DNA, CDR3 protein, J gene, D gene, V gene, clone size, CDR3 length. D genes are given only for firm matches. For some rows the clone size is stated as once, few or many, or as a class when expanded; others skip it.

cdr3_nt: TGCAGTGCTAGTGAGGGACACCATTCCGGGGCCGGGGAGCTGTTTTTT
cdr3_aa: CSASEGHHSGAGELFF
j_call: TRBJ2-2
d_call: NA
v_call: TRBV20-1
clone_size: once
cdr3_length: 16

cdr3_nt: TGTGCCAGTAGTCGGGGGGGAAACACAGATACGCAGTATTTT
cdr3_aa: CASSRGGNTDTQYF
j_call: TRBJ2-3
d_call: TRBD2
v_call: TRBV19
clone_size: NA
cdr3_length: 14

cdr3_nt: TGCGCCAGCAGCACGACAGGGGGGTCGTACAATGAGCAGTTCTTC
cdr3_aa: CASSTTGGSYNEQFF
j_call: TRBJ2-1
d_call: TRBD1
v_call: TRBV5-1
clone_size: NA
cdr3_length: 15

cdr3_nt: TGTGCCAGCAGTTTACTAGCGGGGGGGACCACAGATACGCAGTATTTT
cdr3_aa: CASSLLAGGTTDTQYF
j_call: TRBJ2-3
d_call: TRBD2
v_call: TRBV5-4
clone_size: NA
cdr3_length: 16

cdr3_nt: TGTGCCAGCAGTTGGACAGGAAACTATGGCTACACCTTC
cdr3_aa: CASSWTGNYGYTF
j_call: TRBJ1-2
d_call: TRBD1
v_call: TRBV28
clone_size: NA
cdr3_length: 13

cdr3_nt: TGCAGCGTTGACTCCGGGACAGGGGTCCCTAACTATGGCTACACCTTC
cdr3_aa: CSVDSGTGVPNYGYTF
j_call: TRBJ1-2
d_call: TRBD1
v_call: TRBV29-1
clone_size: NA
cdr3_length: 16

cdr3_nt: TGTGCCAGCAGCCAAGATCATCTAATTCGGGACAGGGTCTGTATCTTGAACCAAGAGACCCAGTACTTC
cdr3_aa: CASSQDHLIRDRVCILNQETQYF
j_call: TRBJ2-5
d_call: TRBD1
v_call: TRBV3-1/TRBV3-2
clone_size: NA
cdr3_length: 23

cdr3_nt: TGTGCCAGCAGCCTGCGGGGGAGCAACACCGGGGAGCTGTTTTTT
cdr3_aa: CASSLRGSNTGELFF
j_call: TRBJ2-2
d_call: TRBD2
v_call: TRBV27
clone_size: NA
cdr3_length: 15

cdr3_nt: TGTGCCAGCAGCTCCGTAGAGGGCTATGGCTACACCTTC
cdr3_aa: CASSSVEGYGYTF
j_call: TRBJ1-2
d_call: NA
v_call: TRBV7-2
clone_size: NA
cdr3_length: 13

cdr3_nt: TGTGCCAGCACCCCGCCGGGACTTACGAACACCGGGGAGCTGTTTTTT
cdr3_aa: CASTPPGLTNTGELFF
j_call: TRBJ2-2
d_call: NA
v_call: TRBV6-2/TRBV6-3
clone_size: NA
cdr3_length: 16

cdr3_nt: TGTGCCAGCAGTTTGACGGGTATATTGAATCAGCCCCAGCATTTT
cdr3_aa: CASSLTGILNQPQHF
j_call: TRBJ1-5
d_call: NA
v_call: TRBV27
clone_size: NA
cdr3_length: 15

cdr3_nt: TGTGCCAGTAGTATGGGACAGAAGACAGATACGCAGTATTTT
cdr3_aa: CASSMGQKTDTQYF
j_call: TRBJ2-3
d_call: TRBD1
v_call: TRBV19
clone_size: NA
cdr3_length: 14

cdr3_nt: TGTGCCAGCAGCTTAGCGGTCGACGAGGGGGGCAATCAGCCCCAGCATTTT
cdr3_aa: CASSLAVDEGGNQPQHF
j_call: TRBJ1-5
d_call: NA
v_call: TRBV11-3
clone_size: NA
cdr3_length: 17

cdr3_nt: TGTGCCAGCAGCACAGGGGTGGTCACTGAAGCTTTCTTT
cdr3_aa: CASSTGVVTEAFF
j_call: TRBJ1-1
d_call: TRBD1
v_call: TRBV7-2
clone_size: NA
cdr3_length: 13

cdr3_nt: TGTGCCAGCAGCTCGAGGGTGACGGGAAACACCATATATTTT
cdr3_aa: CASSSRVTGNTIYF
j_call: TRBJ1-3
d_call: NA
v_call: TRBV9
clone_size: NA
cdr3_length: 14

cdr3_nt: TGTGCCAGCTCACCATTTGAGGTCACCATGAACACTGAAGCTTTCTTT
cdr3_aa: CASSPFEVTMNTEAFF
j_call: TRBJ1-1
d_call: NA
v_call: TRBV18
clone_size: NA
cdr3_length: 16

cdr3_nt: TGCAGCGTGGGGACAGCCGTGGACACTGAAGCTTTCTTT
cdr3_aa: CSVGTAVDTEAFF
j_call: TRBJ1-1
d_call: TRBD1
v_call: TRBV29-1
clone_size: NA
cdr3_length: 13

cdr3_nt: TGTGCCAGCAGCTTAAACGGGGGGAGGGTAGCTAACTATGGCTACACCTTC
cdr3_aa: CASSLNGGRVANYGYTF
j_call: TRBJ1-2
d_call: NA
v_call: TRBV7-2
clone_size: NA
cdr3_length: 17

cdr3_nt: TGTGCCATCAGTGAGCCGGGACAGGGGAAAATGCTAAGGTACACCTTC
cdr3_aa: CAISEPGQGKMLRYTF
j_call: TRBJ1-2
d_call: TRBD1
v_call: TRBV10-3
clone_size: NA
cdr3_length: 16

cdr3_nt: TGTGCCACCAGTCGGGCGGGGCAATACGAGCAGTACTTC
cdr3_aa: CATSRAGQYEQYF
j_call: TRBJ2-7
d_call: NA
v_call: TRBV24-1
clone_size: NA
cdr3_length: 13

cdr3_nt: TGTGCCTGGAGTAGACAGGGCGACACCATATATTTT
cdr3_aa: CAWSRQGDTIYF
j_call: TRBJ1-3
d_call: TRBD1
v_call: TRBV30
clone_size: few
cdr3_length: 12

cdr3_nt: TGTGCCAGCAGTTACTCTTCCGGGAGGGACTACAATGAGCAGTTCTTC
cdr3_aa: CASSYSSGRDYNEQFF
j_call: TRBJ2-1
d_call: TRBD2
v_call: TRBV6-5
clone_size: NA
cdr3_length: 16

cdr3_nt: TGTGCCAGCAGCGTAGGTCAGGAAATGAATAATTCACCCCTCCACTTT
cdr3_aa: CASSVGQEMNNSPLHF
j_call: TRBJ1-6
d_call: NA
v_call: TRBV9
clone_size: once
cdr3_length: 16

cdr3_nt: TGTGCCAGTAGTACGGGACAGGGGATAAACTATGGCTACACCTTC
cdr3_aa: CASSTGQGINYGYTF
j_call: TRBJ1-2
d_call: TRBD1
v_call: TRBV19
clone_size: NA
cdr3_length: 15

cdr3_nt: TGTGCCAGTAGTATCTTTGATCAGCCCCAGCATTTT
cdr3_aa: CASSIFDQPQHF
j_call: TRBJ1-5
d_call: NA
v_call: TRBV19
clone_size: NA
cdr3_length: 12

cdr3_nt: TGTGCCAGCAGCTTGGGCCAGGGTACAGATACGCAGTATTTT
cdr3_aa: CASSLGQGTDTQYF
j_call: TRBJ2-3
d_call: NA
v_call: TRBV11-1
clone_size: once
cdr3_length: 14

cdr3_nt: TGTGCCTGGAGTGTATCCTCCCCCTACGAGCAGTACTTC
cdr3_aa: CAWSVSSPYEQYF
j_call: TRBJ2-7
d_call: NA
v_call: TRBV30
clone_size: NA
cdr3_length: 13

cdr3_nt: TGTGCCAGCAGCCCCCGCACCGGGGAGCTGTTTTTT
cdr3_aa: CASSPRTGELFF
j_call: TRBJ2-2
d_call: NA
v_call: TRBV7-2
clone_size: NA
cdr3_length: 12

cdr3_nt: TGCAGTGCTAGTTGGACAGGGAATAAAGCTTTCTTT
cdr3_aa: CSASWTGNKAFF
j_call: TRBJ1-1
d_call: TRBD1
v_call: TRBV20-1
clone_size: NA
cdr3_length: 12

cdr3_nt: TGTGCCAGCAGCAGGGGGTCCTTCCATGCAAATACGCAGTATTTT
cdr3_aa: CASSRGSFHANTQYF
j_call: TRBJ2-3
d_call: TRBD1
v_call: TRBV6-2/TRBV6-3
clone_size: NA
cdr3_length: 15

cdr3_nt: TGTGCCAGCAGTTCCTCTGGGCGGGCGCAGTATTTT
cdr3_aa: CASSSSGRAQYF
j_call: TRBJ2-3
d_call: NA
v_call: TRBV7-3
clone_size: NA
cdr3_length: 12

cdr3_nt: TGCGCCAGCAGCTCGGACAGGAGTATAGATGAAAAACTGTTTTTT
cdr3_aa: CASSSDRSIDEKLFF
j_call: TRBJ1-4
d_call: TRBD1
v_call: TRBV5-1
clone_size: NA
cdr3_length: 15

cdr3_nt: TGCGCCAGTACGGTCTACGGGTCAGGGGAGCTGTTTTTT
cdr3_aa: CASTVYGSGELFF
j_call: TRBJ2-2
d_call: NA
v_call: TRBV4-1
clone_size: NA
cdr3_length: 13

cdr3_nt: TGTGCCAGTAGTATAAGTCGGGACAGAAACAACTATGGCTACACCTTC
cdr3_aa: CASSISRDRNNYGYTF
j_call: TRBJ1-2
d_call: TRBD1
v_call: TRBV19
clone_size: once
cdr3_length: 16

cdr3_nt: TGCAGCGTCCAAACACAGGGGAGCTATGGCTACACCTTC
cdr3_aa: CSVQTQGSYGYTF
j_call: TRBJ1-2
d_call: TRBD1
v_call: TRBV29-1
clone_size: NA
cdr3_length: 13

cdr3_nt: TGTGCCACCACGACAGGGGGCTTGGCACCCCTCCACTTT
cdr3_aa: CATTTGGLAPLHF
j_call: TRBJ1-6
d_call: TRBD1
v_call: TRBV19
clone_size: NA
cdr3_length: 13

cdr3_nt: TGTGCCAGCAGCCAAGATTACCAGGGTCAGCCCCAGCATTTT
cdr3_aa: CASSQDYQGQPQHF
j_call: TRBJ1-5
d_call: NA
v_call: TRBV4-2
clone_size: NA
cdr3_length: 14

cdr3_nt: TGTGCTAGTGGTTTCTTCGGTTCTAACTATGGCTACACCTTC
cdr3_aa: CASGFFGSNYGYTF
j_call: TRBJ1-2
d_call: NA
v_call: TRBV12-5
clone_size: NA
cdr3_length: 14

cdr3_nt: TGCGCCAGCAGCACGGGACAGGGGGCGCCGGATGGCTACACCTTC
cdr3_aa: CASSTGQGAPDGYTF
j_call: TRBJ1-2
d_call: TRBD1
v_call: TRBV5-1
clone_size: NA
cdr3_length: 15

cdr3_nt: TGTGCCAGCAGCTCCACACGCAACACTGAAGCTTTCTTT
cdr3_aa: CASSSTRNTEAFF
j_call: TRBJ1-1
d_call: NA
v_call: TRBV7-2
clone_size: NA
cdr3_length: 13

cdr3_nt: TGCGCCAGCAGCTTAGGCGGACAGGGGATTAACAGCTATGGCTACACCTTC
cdr3_aa: CASSLGGQGINSYGYTF
j_call: TRBJ1-2
d_call: TRBD1
v_call: TRBV5-1
clone_size: few
cdr3_length: 17

cdr3_nt: TGCAGCGTTGATGTAGGGGAAAAGACCCAGTACTTC
cdr3_aa: CSVDVGEKTQYF
j_call: TRBJ2-5
d_call: NA
v_call: TRBV29-1
clone_size: once
cdr3_length: 12

cdr3_nt: TGTGCCAGCAGCCGGACAGCTAACTACGAGCAGTACTTC
cdr3_aa: CASSRTANYEQYF
j_call: TRBJ2-7
d_call: NA
v_call: TRBV11-2
clone_size: NA
cdr3_length: 13

cdr3_nt: TGCGCCAGCAGCGGAGGGACAGGCGATGGTCATGGCTACACCTTC
cdr3_aa: CASSGGTGDGHGYTF
j_call: TRBJ1-2
d_call: TRBD1
v_call: TRBV5-1
clone_size: NA
cdr3_length: 15

cdr3_nt: TGTGCCAGCAGTGAGGCCAAGGACAGCGGTTCAAGAAACACCATATATTTT
cdr3_aa: CASSEAKDSGSRNTIYF
j_call: TRBJ1-3
d_call: NA
v_call: TRBV6-1
clone_size: NA
cdr3_length: 17

cdr3_nt: TGTGCCAGCAGCTTTGGGTCGCGGCTCAGCTTCTCTGGGGCCAACGTCCTGACTTTC
cdr3_aa: CASSFGSRLSFSGANVLTF
j_call: TRBJ2-6
d_call: NA
v_call: TRBV7-8
clone_size: once
cdr3_length: 19

cdr3_nt: TGTGCCAGTAGTATACTGACAGGGGGCATGAACACTGAAGCTTTCTTT
cdr3_aa: CASSILTGGMNTEAFF
j_call: TRBJ1-1
d_call: TRBD1
v_call: TRBV19
clone_size: NA
cdr3_length: 16

cdr3_nt: TGTGCCAGCAGCGCGAGGGGACTAGCGGGGGGGGCCCAGTACTTC
cdr3_aa: CASSARGLAGGAQYF
j_call: TRBJ2-5
d_call: TRBD2
v_call: TRBV9
clone_size: NA
cdr3_length: 15

cdr3_nt: TGTGCCAGCAGTTTTTCGGTCACCGGGGAGCTGTTTTTT
cdr3_aa: CASSFSVTGELFF
j_call: TRBJ2-2
d_call: NA
v_call: TRBV28
clone_size: NA
cdr3_length: 13

cdr3_nt: TGTGCCAGCAGTTGGGACAGGGCGGGCGAGCAGTACTTC
cdr3_aa: CASSWDRAGEQYF
j_call: TRBJ2-7
d_call: TRBD1
v_call: TRBV2
clone_size: NA
cdr3_length: 13

cdr3_nt: TGTGCCACCAGCAGTGGGTGGACAGACTCCAATGAGCAGTTCTTC
cdr3_aa: CATSSGWTDSNEQFF
j_call: TRBJ2-1
d_call: NA
v_call: TRBV15
clone_size: NA
cdr3_length: 15

cdr3_nt: TGTGCCAGCAGTTACCCCTCTAGCGGGGGAGAGACCCAGTACTTC
cdr3_aa: CASSYPSSGGETQYF
j_call: TRBJ2-5
d_call: TRBD2
v_call: TRBV6-2/TRBV6-3
clone_size: NA
cdr3_length: 15

cdr3_nt: TGTGCCATCAGTGAGTCCGGAGGGGCAGGGGGGCGTTCCTCAACTAATGAAAAACTGTTTTTT
cdr3_aa: CAISESGGAGGRSSTNEKLFF
j_call: TRBJ1-4
d_call: TRBD1
v_call: TRBV10-3
clone_size: NA
cdr3_length: 21

cdr3_nt: TGTGCCAGCAGCTTAGGGGGTAGCGGGGACGGGGAGACCCAGTACTTC
cdr3_aa: CASSLGGSGDGETQYF
j_call: TRBJ2-5
d_call: TRBD2
v_call: TRBV11-3
clone_size: NA
cdr3_length: 16

cdr3_nt: TGTGCCAGCAGCTCGGACAGGGGTTATGAAAAACTGTTTTTT
cdr3_aa: CASSSDRGYEKLFF
j_call: TRBJ1-4
d_call: TRBD1
v_call: TRBV3-1/TRBV3-2
clone_size: once
cdr3_length: 14

cdr3_nt: TGCGCCAGCAGCTTACGTAGCGGGGGGCTCACAGATACGCAGTATTTT
cdr3_aa: CASSLRSGGLTDTQYF
j_call: TRBJ2-3
d_call: TRBD2
v_call: TRBV5-1
clone_size: NA
cdr3_length: 16

cdr3_nt: TGTGCCAGCAGTGTTCAGGCTAAAGGGGAGCTGTTTTTT
cdr3_aa: CASSVQAKGELFF
j_call: TRBJ2-2
d_call: NA
v_call: TRBV6-4
clone_size: NA
cdr3_length: 13

cdr3_nt: TGTGCCAGTCACCAGGGGCTGGTTAACAATGAGCAGTTCTTC
cdr3_aa: CASHQGLVNNEQFF
j_call: TRBJ2-1
d_call: NA
v_call: TRBV19
clone_size: NA
cdr3_length: 14